This is a list of T cell receptor beta chains from one sample in a study of CD8 T cells in ankylosing spondylitis. TCRdb re-analysed the 5' RACE reads in MiXCR, keeping a single row per CDR3 protein. The table shows about 840,000 distinct CDR3 sequences, with approximately 12% occurring only once. The material sequenced was blood, either unsorted or a sorted T cell fraction (not recorded which). Source of these receptors: a male donor with ankylosing spondylitis. Both conserved end residues are part of each CDR3. The order of the fields is clone size, J gene, D gene, V gene, CDR3 DNA, CDR3 protein. The D gene is left open where the match is weak. The size of a clone is reported for some rows only, either as once, few or many, or as a class for expanded clones.

NA | TRBJ1-1 | NA | TRBV6-1 | TGTGCCAGCAGCCGCCGGAGGACGGCGAACACTGAAGCTTTCTTT | CASSRRRTANTEAFF
few | TRBJ1-6 | TRBD1 | TRBV7-9 | TGTGCCAGCAGCTTAGACACTACAGGGGCACCCCTCCACTTT | CASSLDTTGAPLHF
few | TRBJ2-5 | NA | TRBV18 | TGTGCCAGCTCACCGGGATCTGAGACCCAGTACTTC | CASSPGSETQYF
many | TRBJ2-3 | TRBD2 | TRBV6-5 | TGTGCCAGCAGTTACTCGATTCGGGGGGCAGATACGCAGTATTTT | CASSYSIRGADTQYF
few | TRBJ1-2 | NA | TRBV7-2 | TGTGCCAGCAGCTCAGGGAGACAGGTTTCAGCTAATGGCTACACCTTC | CASSSGRQVSANGYTF
NA | TRBJ1-2 | TRBD1 | TRBV24-1 | TGTGCCACCGGACAGGGCAACTATGGCTACACCTTC | CATGQGNYGYTF
NA | TRBJ1-1 | NA | TRBV11-2 | TGTGCCAGCAGCTTAGGGCTGGGTTGGATGAACACTGAAGCTTTCTTT | CASSLGLGWMNTEAFF
few | TRBJ1-2 | NA | TRBV5-6 | TGTGCCAGCAGGACAGCCCTTTGGTATGGCTACACCTTC | CASRTALWYGYTF
NA | TRBJ2-7 | NA | TRBV20-1 | TGCAGTGCTAAGACGGGCCCCTCCTACGAGCAGTACTTC | CSAKTGPSYEQYF
many | TRBJ2-7 | NA | TRBV5-5 | TGTGCCAGCAGGGGTGGCTACGAGCAGTACTTC | CASRGGYEQYF
few | TRBJ1-3 | TRBD1 | TRBV6-1 | TGTGCCAGCACCACCGGGACAGGGGTTCTCTCTGGAAACACCATATATTTT | CASTTGTGVLSGNTIYF
few | TRBJ1-6 | NA | TRBV20-1 | TGCAGTGCTAGAGATCATCGGGACGGAAATTCACCCCTCCACTTT | CSARDHRDGNSPLHF
few | TRBJ2-3 | NA | TRBV5-1 | TGCGCCAGCAGCGCAACAGAACCGCGCGATACGCAGTATTTT | CASSATEPRDTQYF
few | TRBJ1-6 | NA | TRBV4-2 | TGTGCCAGCAGCCAAGCCCAGGTAGGGGGGTTTTCACCCCTCCACTTT | CASSQAQVGGFSPLHF
few | TRBJ1-1 | NA | TRBV12-3/TRBV12-4 | TGTGCCAGCAGTTTAGCGCTTGGGGAGAACACTGAAGCTTTCTTT | CASSLALGENTEAFF
few | TRBJ2-2 | TRBD2 | TRBV6-2/TRBV6-3 | TGTGCCAGCAGTTGGGGGGGGGTAGGCAAAGCGAACACCGGGGAGCTGTTTTTT | CASSWGGVGKANTGELFF
few | TRBJ2-1 | NA | TRBV28 | TGTGCCAGCAGTCTCACAGGGAGGGTCTCCTACAATGAGCAGTTCTTC | CASSLTGRVSYNEQFF
many | TRBJ1-2 | NA | TRBV4-2 | TGTGCCAGCAGCCAGTCCCACTTCTATGGCTACACCTTC | CASSQSHFYGYTF
NA | TRBJ2-5 | NA | TRBV7-8 | TGTGCCAGCAGCTACTTGAATGGAGAGACCCAGTACTTC | CASSYLNGETQYF
few | TRBJ1-3 | TRBD1 | TRBV7-2 | TGTGCCAGCAGCCCTAAGCCCACCGGGACAGGGATCAACACCATATATTTT | CASSPKPTGTGINTIYF
many | TRBJ2-6 | NA | TRBV9 | TGTGCCAGCAGCGTAGGAGGTGCTGGGGCCAACGTCCTGACTTTC | CASSVGGAGANVLTF
once | TRBJ2-2 | TRBD2 | TRBV7-9 | TGTGCCAGCTATGGGACTAGCGGGGGGGAGCTGTTTTTT | CASYGTSGGELFF
many | TRBJ2-7 | TRBD1 | TRBV12-3/TRBV12-4 | TGTGCCAGCAGAAACAGGGGTTACGAGCAGTACTTC | CASRNRGYEQYF
few | TRBJ1-1 | NA | TRBV7-2 | TGTGCCAGCAGCCGTCTGTCGCCTGAAGCTTTCTTT | CASSRLSPEAFF
NA | TRBJ1-1 | NA | TRBV10-3 | TGTGCCATCAGGGAGGGGGGGCGAAACACTGAAGCTTTCTTT | CAIREGGRNTEAFF
few | TRBJ2-3 | NA | TRBV5-1 | TGCGCCAGCAGTCAAAGGGCCGGCACAGATACGCAGTATTTT | CASSQRAGTDTQYF
few | TRBJ2-3 | TRBD1 | TRBV29-1 | TGCAGCGTAGGGGACAGGGTACGAGATACGCAGTATTTT | CSVGDRVRDTQYF
NA | TRBJ2-1 | NA | TRBV20-1 | TGCAGTGCCCTAGCCGCGGTAGGGGGAAATGAGCAGTTCTTC | CSALAAVGGNEQFF
NA | TRBJ2-3 | TRBD1 | TRBV5-1 | TGCGCCAGCAGCTCGAGGAGACAGGGGGCTACAGATACGCAGTATTTT | CASSSRRQGATDTQYF
NA | TRBJ2-3 | NA | TRBV7-2 | TGTGCCAGCAGCCCCCAGCTGCGACTAGTCACAGATACGCAGTATTTT | CASSPQLRLVTDTQYF
many | TRBJ1-2 | TRBD1 | TRBV6-5 | TGTGCCAGCAGACAGGGGGTGGACTATGGCTACACCTTC | CASRQGVDYGYTF